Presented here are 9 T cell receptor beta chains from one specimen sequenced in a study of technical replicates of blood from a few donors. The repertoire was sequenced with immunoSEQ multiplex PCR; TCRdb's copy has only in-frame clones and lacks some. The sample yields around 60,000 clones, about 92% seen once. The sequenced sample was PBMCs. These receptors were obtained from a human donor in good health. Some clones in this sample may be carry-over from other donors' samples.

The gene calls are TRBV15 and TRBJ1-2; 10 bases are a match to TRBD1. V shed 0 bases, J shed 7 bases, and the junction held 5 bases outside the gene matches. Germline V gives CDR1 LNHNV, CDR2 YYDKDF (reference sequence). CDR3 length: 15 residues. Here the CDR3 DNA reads TGTGCCACCAGCAGAGAAGGGACAGGGGTTGCTGGCTACACCTTC. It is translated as CATSREGTGVAGYTF.

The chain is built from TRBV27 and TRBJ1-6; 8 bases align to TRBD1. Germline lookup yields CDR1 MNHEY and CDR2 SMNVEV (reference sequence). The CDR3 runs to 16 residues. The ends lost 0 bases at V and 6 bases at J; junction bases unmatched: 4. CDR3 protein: CASSLSGQGSNSPLHF. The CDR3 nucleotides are TGTGCCAGCAGTTTATCAGGACAGGGCTCTAATTCACCCCTCCACTTT.

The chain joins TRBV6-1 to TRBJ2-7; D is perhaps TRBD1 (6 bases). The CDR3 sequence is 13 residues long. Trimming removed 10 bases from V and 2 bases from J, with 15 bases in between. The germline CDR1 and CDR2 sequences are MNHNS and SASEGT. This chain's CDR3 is CATKRQAAYEQYF. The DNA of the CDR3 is TGTGCCACCAAGCGACAGGCAGCCTACGAGCAGTACTTC.

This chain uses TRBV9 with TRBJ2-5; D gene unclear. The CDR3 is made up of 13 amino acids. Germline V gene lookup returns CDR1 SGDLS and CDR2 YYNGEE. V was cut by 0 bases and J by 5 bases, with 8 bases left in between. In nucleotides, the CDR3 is TGTGCCAGCAGCGTAGATAGCCGGGAGACCCAGTACTTC. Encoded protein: CASSVDSRETQYF. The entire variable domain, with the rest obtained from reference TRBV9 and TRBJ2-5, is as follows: DSGVTQTPKHLITATGQRVTLRCSPRSGDLSVYWYQQSLDQGLQFLIQYYNGEERAKGNILERFSAQQFPDLHSELNLSSLELGDSALYFCASSVDSRETQYFGPGTRLLVL.

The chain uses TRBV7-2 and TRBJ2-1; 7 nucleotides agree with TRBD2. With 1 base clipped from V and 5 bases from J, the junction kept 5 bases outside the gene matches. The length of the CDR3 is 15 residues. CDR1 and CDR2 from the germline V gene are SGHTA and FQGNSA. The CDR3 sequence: CASSLVFGTNNEQFF. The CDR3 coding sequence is TGTGCCAGCAGCTTAGTCTTTGGGACTAACAATGAGCAGTTCTTC.

The CDR3 here is CASSHASGRKYGEQFF. CDR3 DNA: TGCGCCAGCAGCCATGCCAGCGGGAGGAAATACGGTGAGCAGTTCTTC. The V call is TRBV4-3, the J call TRBJ2-1, with 9 bases fitting TRBD2. Trimming took 3 bases from V and 9 from J; bases not matched to a gene: 12. Germline V lookup: CDR1 LGHNA, CDR2 YSLEER. The CDR3 has 16 amino acids.

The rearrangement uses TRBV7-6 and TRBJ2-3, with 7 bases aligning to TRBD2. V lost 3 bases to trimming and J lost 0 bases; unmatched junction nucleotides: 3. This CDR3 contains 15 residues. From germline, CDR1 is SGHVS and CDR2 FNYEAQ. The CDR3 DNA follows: TGTGCCAGCAGCTTGGGTAGCGGGAGCACAGATACGCAGTATTTT. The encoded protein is CASSLGSGSTDTQYF.

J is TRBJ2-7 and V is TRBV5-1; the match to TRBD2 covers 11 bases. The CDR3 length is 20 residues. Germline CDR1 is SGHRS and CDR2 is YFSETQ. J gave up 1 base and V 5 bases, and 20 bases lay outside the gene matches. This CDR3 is CASRLGIAGGPRSGSYEQYF. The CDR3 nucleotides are TGCGCCAGCAGACTTGGGATAGCGGGAGGGCCGCGATCAGGGTCCTACGAGCAGTACTTC.

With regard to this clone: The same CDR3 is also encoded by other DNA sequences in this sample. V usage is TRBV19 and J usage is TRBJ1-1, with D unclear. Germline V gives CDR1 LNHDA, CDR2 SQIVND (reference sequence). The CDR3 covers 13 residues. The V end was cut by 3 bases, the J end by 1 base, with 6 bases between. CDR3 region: CASSIRENTEAFF. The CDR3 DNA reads TGTGCCAGTAGTATCCGGGAGAACACTGAAGCTTTCTTT.